These T cell receptor beta chains were read from a single sample in a study of cytomegalovirus exposure and HLA in healthy donors. The assay was immunoSEQ multiplex PCR, and TCRdb's table has in-frame clones only and misses some. The repertoire holds about 110,000 clones, with more than 60% as singletons. Sequenced material: PBMCs. The receptors derive from a man between 40 and 49 years old in good health and CMV-seronegative. Both conserved end residues are part of each CDR3. The D gene is left open where the match is weak. Some rows mark clone size as missing; the rest say once, few, many or name a class of expanded clone.

>TRBD2|TRBJ2-7|NA|TRBV7-9
TGTGCCAGCAGCGCTAGGGAACTAGCGGACACCTACGAGCAGTACTTC
CASSARELADTYEQYF
>TRBD1|TRBJ2-5|NA|TRBV25-1
TGTGCCAGCAGTGACCTTTCGAGGGGGCTGGGGACCCAGTACTTC
CASSDLSRGLGTQYF
>TRBD1|TRBJ1-2|NA|TRBV6-5
TGTGCCAGCAGAGGACAGGGCCACTATGGCTACACCTTC
CASRGQGHYGYTF
>TRBD2|TRBJ2-7|NA|TRBV7-9
TGTTCCAGCAGCCGGGCAGCGGGGACGTCCTACGAGCAGTACTTC
CSSSRAAGTSYEQYF
>NA|TRBJ2-5|NA|TRBV4-1
TGCGCCAGCAGCCAAGTAATCGGGCAAGAGACCCAGTACTTC
CASSQVIGQETQYF
>NA|TRBJ1-2|NA|TRBV6-1
TGTGCCAGCAGTGAAGCGGGACTGAGAATCTATGGCTACACCTTC
CASSEAGLRIYGYTF
>NA|TRBJ1-1|NA|TRBV4-1
TGCGCCAGCAGCCAAGAAGGAGGGTACAGGCGATACACTGAAGCTTTCTTT
CASSQEGGYRRYTEAFF
>NA|TRBJ2-7|NA|TRBV9
TGTGCCAGCAGCATTCAGACCCAGGGGGAGCAGTACTTC
CASSIQTQGEQYF
>TRBD1|TRBJ2-7|few|TRBV28
TGTGCCAGCACCTTAACCGGGACAGGTTCCTACGAGCAGTACTTC
CASTLTGTGSYEQYF
>NA|TRBJ2-1|NA|TRBV6-4
TGTGCCAGCAGACCGACGGACAGTAATGACAATGAGCAGTTCTTC
CASRPTDSNDNEQFF
>NA|TRBJ1-5|NA|TRBV5-8
TGTGCCAGCAGCTTTTCGGGGTTAAGCAATCAGCCCCAGCATTTT
CASSFSGLSNQPQHF
>NA|TRBJ1-6|once|TRBV19
TGTGCCAGTAGTACTCGGCAGGGAGGCTTGGGGGGATCACCCCTCCACTTT
CASSTRQGGLGGSPLHF
>NA|TRBJ2-5|NA|TRBV5-1
TGCGCCAGCAGCCGGGGGACAGACGAGACCCAGTACTTC
CASSRGTDETQYF
>NA|TRBJ2-1|medium-sized|TRBV4-1
TGCGCCAGCAGCCAAGGTTTGCGGGGCAATGAGCAGTTCTTC
CASSQGLRGNEQFF
>NA|TRBJ2-7|NA|TRBV15
TGTGCCACCAGCAGGGGCGGGGGCGTCTACGAGCAGTACTTC
CATSRGGGVYEQYF
>NA|TRBJ1-5|NA|TRBV7-9
TGTGCCAGCAGCTCGGAGTGGGATCAGCCCCAGCATTTT
CASSSEWDQPQHF
>TRBD1|TRBJ2-3|NA|TRBV5-4
TGTGCCAGCAGCACACGACAGGGTCCAGATACGCAGTATTTT
CASSTRQGPDTQYF
>TRBD2|TRBJ2-1|NA|TRBV6-6
TGTGCCAGCAGTTACTCAACTAGCGGGGGAAACAATGAGCAGTTCTTC
CASSYSTSGGNNEQFF
>NA|TRBJ1-1|NA|TRBV5-1
TGCGCCAGCAGCTTGTCGGCAGCGGGGAACACTGAAGCTTTCTTT
CASSLSAAGNTEAFF
>TRBD1|TRBJ1-2|NA|TRBV6-1
TGTGCCAGCAGTGAAAAAGCGACAGGGAACCATCCTAACTATGGCTACACCTTC
CASSEKATGNHPNYGYTF
>NA|TRBJ1-6|NA|TRBV18
TGTGCCAGCTCACCGCAATGGACAGATAATTCACCCCTCCACTTT
CASSPQWTDNSPLHF
>TRBD2|TRBJ2-1|once|TRBV5-6
TGTGCCAGCAGCTCCAGCGGGGGGGCCGGTGAGCAGTTCTTC
CASSSSGGAGEQFF
>TRBD1|TRBJ1-5|NA|TRBV6-5
TGTGTCAGCAGAACCGGGACAGACGGCAATCAGCCCCAGCATTTT
CVSRTGTDGNQPQHF
>NA|TRBJ1-1|NA|TRBV7-9
TGTTCCAGCAGCTTATCTTCCTTTGAAGCTTTCTTT
CSSSLSSFEAFF
>TRBD1|TRBJ1-4|NA|TRBV5-5
TGTGCCAGCAGCTCCCTGACAGGGGGCATTGAAAAACTGTTTTTT
CASSSLTGGIEKLFF
>TRBD1|TRBJ2-4|NA|TRBV27
TGTGCCAGCAGTTTGTCGGGACAGGGTGCCAAAAACATTCAGTACTTC
CASSLSGQGAKNIQYF
>TRBD1|TRBJ2-7|NA|TRBV6-1
TGTGCCAGCAGTGAAGAAACCGACAGGGTAAGGTACTTC
CASSEETDRVRYF
>TRBD1|TRBJ1-2|NA|TRBV15
TGTGCCACCAGCAGAGATGGAACAGGGGACTATGGCTACACCTTC
CATSRDGTGDYGYTF
>NA|TRBJ2-3|few|TRBV5-5
TGTGCCAGCAGCTTGGCGCTAGCGACTAGCACAGATACGCAGTATTTT
CASSLALATSTDTQYF
>TRBD2|TRBJ2-1|NA|TRBV5-1
TGCGCCAGCAGCTTCGGGGGGATACGAAATGAGCAGTTCTTC
CASSFGGIRNEQFF
>TRBD1|TRBJ2-7|once|TRBV5-1
TGCGCCAGCAGCGCGGCAGGGGGCAACGAGCAGTACTTC
CASSAAGGNEQYF
>TRBD1|TRBJ1-2|NA|TRBV6-1
TGTGCCAGCAGTGGACAGGGGGACTATGGCTACACCTTC
CASSGQGDYGYTF
>NA|TRBJ1-1|few|TRBV6-4
TGTGCCAGCAGTGACGGCATTAACACTGAAGCTTTCTTT
CASSDGINTEAFF
>TRBD1|TRBJ1-2|NA|TRBV7-8
TGTGCCAGCAGCGTTCGACAGGGCCTCTATGGCTACACCTTC
CASSVRQGLYGYTF
>NA|TRBJ1-1|NA|TRBV2
TGTGCCAGCAGCAGCCAACAGGGGAACACTGAAGCTTTCTTT
CASSSQQGNTEAFF
>NA|TRBJ2-5|NA|TRBV6-1
TGTGCCAGCAGTGAAGGCGTTAGCTCTAGAGAGACCCAGTACTTC
CASSEGVSSRETQYF
>NA|TRBJ1-1|NA|TRBV7-3
TGTGCCAGCAGCTTCGTCGCAGGGACTGAAGCTTTCTTT
CASSFVAGTEAFF
>TRBD1|TRBJ1-4|NA|TRBV5-4
TGTGCCAGCAGCTTGGCCGGGACAGGGGGAGAAAAACTGTTTTTT
CASSLAGTGGEKLFF
>TRBD2|TRBJ2-3|NA|TRBV7-8
TGTGCCAGCAGCCGACGGTTGGGGGGGACAGATACGCAGTATTTT
CASSRRLGGTDTQYF
>NA|TRBJ1-1|once|TRBV28
TGTGCCAGCAGTTTATCAGGGTTCACTGAAGCTTTCTTT
CASSLSGFTEAFF
>NA|TRBJ2-7|NA|TRBV4-2
TGTGCCAGCAGCCAAGCCGGGGGTGCCTCCTACGAGCAGTACTTC
CASSQAGGASYEQYF
>NA|TRBJ1-1|NA|TRBV6-5
TGTGCCAGCAGTTACTCGGTCAGGGCTACTGAAGCTTTCTTT
CASSYSVRATEAFF
>NA|TRBJ2-7|few|TRBV4-1
TGCGCCAGCAGCCAACCGACACAGGGATCCTACGAGCAGTACTTC
CASSQPTQGSYEQYF
>NA|TRBJ1-6|NA|TRBV7-2
TGTGCCAGCAGCGAGGGGGTTAATTCACCCCTCCACTTT
CASSEGVNSPLHF
>TRBD2|TRBJ2-7|NA|TRBV7-9
TGTGCCAGCAGCACGACTAGCGGGGGTTACGAGCAGTACTTC
CASSTTSGGYEQYF
>NA|TRBJ2-1|NA|TRBV6-5
TGTGCCAGCAGGCCCCTGGGGGGGGGCCGCGATGAGCAGTTCTTC
CASRPLGGGRDEQFF
>NA|TRBJ1-6|once|TRBV5-6
TGTGCCTCCGGGGGGACTAATTCACCCCTCCACTTT
CASGGTNSPLHF
>TRBD1|TRBJ2-4|NA|TRBV2
TGTGCCAGCACCACCGACAGGGGTGCCAAAAACATTCAGTACTTC
CASTTDRGAKNIQYF